This T cell receptor beta chain stems from a study of cytomegalovirus exposure and HLA in healthy donors (dated by TCRdb to between 2016 and 2019). At the level of the whole study: An earlier analysis of some 600 of the donors reported around 280 Gb of sequence data and around 100 million unique TCR beta sequences obtained from around 180 million T cells. An early release that covered some 630 HLA-typed donors contained 250 to 350 gigabases of sequencing data and 70 million to 100 million unique TCR sequences. Among the roughly 410 genotyped donors, around 81% belonged to the genetic ancestry cluster associated with self-reported Caucasian donors. The aim of the study was to test whether cataloging public T cell receptors could identify signatures of past pathogen exposure. The study profiled the T cell repertoires of 500 to 800 subjects by immunosequencing and related them to cytomegalovirus serostatus. Along with the approximately 650-subject first cohort, a separate validation cohort of roughly 110 different subjects was used. To predict cytomegalovirus infection status, the study brought together high-throughput TCR immunosequencing, statistical association of individual TCRs with disease status, and machine learning. To study patterns of TCR occurrence, a later analysis re-analyzed previously published TCR beta repertoires from 666 donors and added high-resolution HLA genotyping. Rather than using new phenotypic data, the later analysis identified candidate immune exposures from TCR beta sequences and from how often those sequences occurred across donors. An earlier analysis of approximately 580 of the donors used high-throughput TCR beta sequencing to judge whether each TCR beta V gene segment behaved as functional or pseudogenic. Donor age, sex, ethnicity and CMV serostatus were collected together with the repertoire data. A later genetic analysis took genome-wide SNP genotypes for about 60% of the roughly 670 donors and used that subset as a discovery cohort. Every discovery cohort repertoire had been produced on one sequencing platform. HLA typing included class I and class II loci at four-digit resolution. The number of typed donors differed by locus: about 620-630 for A, B, C, DRB1 and DQB1; approximately 520 for DQA1; approximately 600 for DPA1; and around 490 for DPB1. Because of strong linkage in the cohort, 5 or 6 DR-DQ haplotypes were treated as single units for association and clustering. Among 300 to 500 genotyped donors of the cohort, an average of approximately 200,000 unique TCR beta nucleotide sequences was sequenced per donor, of which 15% to 20% were non-productive. Study-wide conclusions, independent of this receptor: Approximately 18 rarely observed V segments, including chromosome 9 orphons, were excluded from the earlier analysis of several hundred of the donors because counts were too low. In a later genetic analysis, fewer N-insertions in productive TCRs were reported among donors in an Asian-associated ancestry cluster than the approximately 630-donor mean. The study listed approximately 160 TCR beta chains as associated with cytomegalovirus. Linkage disequilibrium might explain the correlated functional status among segregating V segments, but an unknown experimental factor could not be excluded. In a later analysis, the rate of TCR association differed among HLA loci, with DRB1 alleles having the most associated TCRs and HLA-C alleles having the fewest. In an earlier analysis of a few hundred of the donors, most TCR beta V segments were observed in productive rearrangements about 90% or about 30% of the time, broadly matching IMGT annotations. It was suggested by the authors that the approach could potentially be generalized to other disease states and immunological phenotypes. In a later analysis, 15,000 to 20,000 TCR beta sequences were associated with specific HLA alleles at a false discovery rate of 0.05. The only immune exposure information available for the cohort was CMV serostatus. When HLA alleles, especially DR and DQ, strongly co-occurred, attributing TCR associations to individual alleles was difficult. In a later analysis, several top co-occurrence clusters were reported to appear linked to parvovirus B19, influenza, CMV and Epstein-Barr virus. A cluster of highly shared sequence variants was judged likely to be a technical artifact of the sequencing pipeline. The classifier was reported to diagnose cytomegalovirus status with high specificity and sensitivity in both the original and validation cohorts. Sequencing depth was assumed to be roughly uniform across donors in the presence/absence analyses, though that assumption may not hold. A later genetic analysis associated a missense DCLRE1C variant with V-gene and J-gene trimming of TCR beta chains, and an independent cohort replicated the association. The 87-base-pair reads could not distinguish some IMGT-functional V segments, including TRBV6-2 and TRBV6-3, so those segments were excluded. HLA typing was unavailable for some donors at each locus, so association tests used only the typed subset. In this cohort, only TCR beta chains were sequenced, and detectable features were limited by the absence of alpha or paired-chain data. In vitro tests confirmed that a few of the cytomegalovirus-associated TCR beta chains recognize cytomegalovirus antigens. A further reported finding was that TCR beta sequences accurately predicted the HLA-A and HLA-B alleles for most subjects in the first cohort. Most TCR sequences were seen in very few donors, while some public TCRs were found in many individuals. Compared with equally common non-associated chains, HLA-associated TCR beta chains in a later analysis were more clonally expanded and had lower generation probabilities. According to a later analysis, most CMV-associated TCR beta chains appeared to be HLA-restricted, and the HLA associations seemed to be driven largely by CMV exposure.

Concerning this clone itself: What antigen it recognizes has not been identified. No per-base quality is available; no much larger clone lies one base away.

Taken from cysteine to phenylalanine, the CDR3 has 12 residues. Only the CDR3 DNA stays, 36 bases, in frame from base 1. The germline V gene encodes CDR1 MDHEN and CDR2 SYDVKM. Trimming removed 1 base from V and 5 bases from J, leaving 3 bases between the germline ends. The library relied on the immunoSEQ multiplex PCR assay. The multiplex PCR relied on a mix of 60 forward primers for TCR Vbeta segments and 13 reverse primers for TCR Jbeta segments. A multiplex PCR assay on genomic DNA amplified the CDR3 region of rearranged TCR beta genes. Amplified TCR beta libraries were sequenced as 87-base-pair reads on the Illumina HiSeq System. For the original study's pipeline: A later analysis counted about 80 million unique TCR beta chains across the 666 repertoires, and about 10 million of these chains were shared by at least two donors. To remove PCR and sequencing errors, raw reads were error-corrected and collapsed into unique sequences using a nearest-neighbor algorithm that merged closely related sequences. To assign V, D and J gene segments, CDR3 sequences were aligned to IMGT reference sequences. For a sequence to be retained, a match of at least six nucleotides to both a V gene segment and a J gene segment was required. A rearrangement was called productive if the CDR3 had no stop codons and remained in frame with V and J, and every other rearrangement was called non-productive. CDR3 was defined according to IMGT convention as the region running from the second conserved V-encoded cysteine to the conserved J-encoded phenylalanine. The earlier analysis of 500 to 650 of the donors excluded any sequence lacking an unambiguous match to a single V gene segment. In an earlier analysis of about 590 of the donors, a V segment was called functional when productive rearrangements were above 56.7%, and segregating when the standard deviation between donors exceeded 5%. A statistical classification framework was built for diagnosing cytomegalovirus status from the catalog of TCR beta chain sequences. In a later analysis, TCR nucleotide sequences were compared against IMGT/GENE-DB human TR gene sequences so that V and J genes could be assigned. A later analysis assigned CDR3 sequences and most-parsimonious VDJ recombination scenarios with the TCRdist pipeline. In a later analysis, every TCR beta chain was defined by the combination of its CDR3 amino acid sequence and its V-gene family, and reads without a unique V-gene family were dropped. A later analysis removed over 500 highly shared, low-generation-probability nucleotide sequences to deal with suspected cross-contamination and a sequencing artifact. In a later analysis, a clonal expansion index for each public chain was calculated from normalized within-repertoire ranks of inferred template counts. In a later analysis, generation probabilities were computed using a VDJ recombination model fitted to out-of-frame rearrangements, and the results were checked against IGoR. In a later analysis, TCR-TCR, TCR-HLA and TCR-CMV co-occurrence was scored with hypergeometric tests, and a repertoire-size bias correction was applied to TCR pairs. False discovery rates were estimated in a later analysis by permuting HLA or CMV assignments 20 times. A later analysis grouped co-occurring TCRs with DBSCAN, adding TCRdist sequence similarity when clustering within HLA-allele-positive subsets. Repertoires with fewer than 30,000 or more than 120,000 public chains were left out of co-occurrence clustering, as were a handful of repertoires with anomalous nucleotide sharing. TCRdb's version of the immuneACCESS table is confined to in-frame rearrangements and falls short of the full clone set. An unresolved V gene accounts for under half of the shortfall where checked; the remainder is of unknown origin. From that table come the V and J calls and clone size; the DNA was used to work out D and trimming. Recorded for this sample are about 150,000 clones; 70% to 80% of them occurred a single time. The top ten clonotypes cover approximately 7.7% of the sample.

In total, 500 to 700 healthy bone marrow donors made up the cohort. All cohort members were sampled while nominally healthy, although unrecorded immune exposures were likely present. The donor was CMV seropositive and was included in the group of approximately 310 seropositive cohort members. Each donor provided a peripheral blood sample, and peripheral blood mononuclear cells were used for TCR beta sequencing. The Qiagen DNeasy Blood Extraction Kit was used to extract genomic DNA from the blood cell samples. Rearrangement joined TRBV28 to TRBJ1-3, with the identity of the D gene unclear. The specimen sequenced was PBMCs. This sequence was found in a man aged 25 to 40 in good health and CMV-seropositive. The CDR3 protein: CASSLSRNTIYF. The bases read TGTGCCAGCAGTTTATCCAGAAACACCATATATTTT.